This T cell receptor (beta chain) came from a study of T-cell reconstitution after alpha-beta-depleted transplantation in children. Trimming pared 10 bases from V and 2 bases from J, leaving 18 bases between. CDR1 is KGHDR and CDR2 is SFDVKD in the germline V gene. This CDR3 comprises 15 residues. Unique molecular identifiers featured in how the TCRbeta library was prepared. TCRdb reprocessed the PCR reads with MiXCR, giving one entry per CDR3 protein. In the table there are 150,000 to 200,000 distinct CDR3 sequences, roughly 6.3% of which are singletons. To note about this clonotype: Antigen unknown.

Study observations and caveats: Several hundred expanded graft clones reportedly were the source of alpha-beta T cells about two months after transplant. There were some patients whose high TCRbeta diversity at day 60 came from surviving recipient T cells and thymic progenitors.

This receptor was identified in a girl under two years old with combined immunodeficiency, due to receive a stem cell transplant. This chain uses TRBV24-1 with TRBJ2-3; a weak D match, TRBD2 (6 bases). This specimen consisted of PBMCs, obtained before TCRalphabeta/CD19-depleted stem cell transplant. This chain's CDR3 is CATGALAENTDTQYF. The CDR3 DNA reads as TGTGCCACTGGGGCCTTAGCGGAAAACACAGATACGCAGTATTTT.